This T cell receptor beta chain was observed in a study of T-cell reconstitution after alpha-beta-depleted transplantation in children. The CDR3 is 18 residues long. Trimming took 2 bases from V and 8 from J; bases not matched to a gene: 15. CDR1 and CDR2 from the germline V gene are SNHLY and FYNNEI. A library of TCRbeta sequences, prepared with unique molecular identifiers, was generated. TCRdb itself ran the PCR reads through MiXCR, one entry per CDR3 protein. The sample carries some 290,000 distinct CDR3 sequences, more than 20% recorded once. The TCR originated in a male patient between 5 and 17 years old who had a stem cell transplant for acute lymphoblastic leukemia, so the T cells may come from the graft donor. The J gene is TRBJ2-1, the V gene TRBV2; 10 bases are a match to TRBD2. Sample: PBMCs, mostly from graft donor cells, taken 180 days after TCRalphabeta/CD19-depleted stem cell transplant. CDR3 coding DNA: TGTGCCAGCAGTGAATTAGGTCCTGCACTAGCGGGAAACGATGAGCAGTTCTTC. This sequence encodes CASSELGPALAGNDEQFF.